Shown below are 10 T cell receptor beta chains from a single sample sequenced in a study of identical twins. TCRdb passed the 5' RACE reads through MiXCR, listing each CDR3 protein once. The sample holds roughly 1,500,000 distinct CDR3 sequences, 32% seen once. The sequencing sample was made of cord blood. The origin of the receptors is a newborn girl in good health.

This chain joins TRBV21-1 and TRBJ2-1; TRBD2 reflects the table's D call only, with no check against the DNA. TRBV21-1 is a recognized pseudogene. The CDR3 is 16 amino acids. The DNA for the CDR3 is TGTGCCAGCAGCAAGGTTCAGCGGGAGGGGAGAAATGAGCAGTTCTTC. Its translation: CASSKVQREGRNEQFF.

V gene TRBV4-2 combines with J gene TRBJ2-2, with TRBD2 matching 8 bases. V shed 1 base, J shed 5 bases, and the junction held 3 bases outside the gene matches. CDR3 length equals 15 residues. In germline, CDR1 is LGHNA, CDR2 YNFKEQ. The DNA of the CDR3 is TGTGCCAGCAGCCAAGCGGGGGGGAGGACCGGGGAGCTGTTTTTT. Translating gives CASSQAGGRTGELFF.

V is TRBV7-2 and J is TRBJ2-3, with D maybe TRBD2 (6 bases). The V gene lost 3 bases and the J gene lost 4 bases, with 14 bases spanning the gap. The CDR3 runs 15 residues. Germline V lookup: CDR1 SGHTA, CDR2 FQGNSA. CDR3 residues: CASSLGDSRPDTQYF. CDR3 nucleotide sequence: TGTGCCAGCAGCTTGGGGGACTCCCGGCCAGATACGCAGTATTTT.

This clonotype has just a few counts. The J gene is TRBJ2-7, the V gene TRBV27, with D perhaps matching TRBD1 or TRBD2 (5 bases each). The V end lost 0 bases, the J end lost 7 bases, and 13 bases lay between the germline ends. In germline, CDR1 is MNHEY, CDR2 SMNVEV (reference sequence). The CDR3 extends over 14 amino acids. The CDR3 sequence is CASSLSRGVWEQYF. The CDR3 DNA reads TGTGCCAGCAGTTTATCTCGAGGGGTTTGGGAGCAGTACTTC.

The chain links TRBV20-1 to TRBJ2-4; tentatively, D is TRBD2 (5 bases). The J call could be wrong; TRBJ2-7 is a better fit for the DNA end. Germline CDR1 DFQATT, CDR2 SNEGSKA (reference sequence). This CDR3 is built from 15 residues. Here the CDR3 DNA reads TGCAGTGCTAGAGATCTAGTGAGGGCCCCCTACGAGCAGTACTTC. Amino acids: CSARDLVRAPYEQYF.

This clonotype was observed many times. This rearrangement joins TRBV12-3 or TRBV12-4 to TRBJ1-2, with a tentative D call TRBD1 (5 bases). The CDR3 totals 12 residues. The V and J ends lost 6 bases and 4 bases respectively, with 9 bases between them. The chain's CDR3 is CASSNRGYGYTF. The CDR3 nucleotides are TGTGCCAGCAGCAATAGGGGCTATGGCTACACCTTC.

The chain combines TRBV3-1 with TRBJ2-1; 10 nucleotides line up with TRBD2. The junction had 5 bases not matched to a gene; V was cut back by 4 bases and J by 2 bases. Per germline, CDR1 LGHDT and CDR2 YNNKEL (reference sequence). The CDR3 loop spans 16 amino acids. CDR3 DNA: TGTGCCAGCAGCCGTAGCGGGAGGAACGCCTACAATGAGCAGTTCTTC. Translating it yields CASSRSGRNAYNEQFF.

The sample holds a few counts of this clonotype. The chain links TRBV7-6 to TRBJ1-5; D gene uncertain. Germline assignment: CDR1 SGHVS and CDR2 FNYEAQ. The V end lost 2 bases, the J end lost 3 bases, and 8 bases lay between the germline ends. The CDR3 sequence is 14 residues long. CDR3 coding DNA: TGTGCCAGCAGCTTAAGCACCATCAATCAGCCCCAGCATTTT. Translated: CASSLSTINQPQHF.

CDR3 coding DNA: TGTGCCAGCAGTTTGGCGGCCCCCTATAATTCACCCCTCCACTTT. It codes for CASSLAAPYNSPLHF. This chain uses TRBV27 with TRBJ1-6; unclear D gene. Trimming took 3 bases from V and 2 from J, leaving 8 bases between them. CDR1 and CDR2 (germline): MNHEY, SMNVEV (reference sequence). The CDR3 totals 15 residues.

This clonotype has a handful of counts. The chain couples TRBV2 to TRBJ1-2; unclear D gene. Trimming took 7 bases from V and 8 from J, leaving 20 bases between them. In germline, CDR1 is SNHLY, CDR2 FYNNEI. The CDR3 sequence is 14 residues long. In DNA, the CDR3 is TGTGCCAGCACCCCACAGACACCTCCCTGGGGCTACACCTTC. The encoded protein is CASTPQTPPWGYTF.